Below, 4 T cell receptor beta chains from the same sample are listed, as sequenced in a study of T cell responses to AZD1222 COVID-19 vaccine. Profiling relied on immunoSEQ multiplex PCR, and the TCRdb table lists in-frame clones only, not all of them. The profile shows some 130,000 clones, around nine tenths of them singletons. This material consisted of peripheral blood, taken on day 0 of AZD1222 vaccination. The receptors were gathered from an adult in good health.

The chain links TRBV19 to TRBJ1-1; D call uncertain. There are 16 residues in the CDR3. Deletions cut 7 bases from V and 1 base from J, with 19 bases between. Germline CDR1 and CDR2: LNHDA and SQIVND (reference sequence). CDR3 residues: CASTPPVVLTNTEAFF. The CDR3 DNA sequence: TGTGCCAGTACCCCCCCTGTTGTCCTGACGAACACTGAAGCTTTCTTT.

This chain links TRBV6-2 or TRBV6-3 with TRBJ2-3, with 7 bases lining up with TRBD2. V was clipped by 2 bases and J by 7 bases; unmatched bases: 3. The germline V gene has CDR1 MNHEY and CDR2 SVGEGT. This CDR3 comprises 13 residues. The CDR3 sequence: CASSYQTSNTQYF. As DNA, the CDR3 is TGTGCCAGCAGTTACCAGACTAGCAATACGCAGTATTTT.

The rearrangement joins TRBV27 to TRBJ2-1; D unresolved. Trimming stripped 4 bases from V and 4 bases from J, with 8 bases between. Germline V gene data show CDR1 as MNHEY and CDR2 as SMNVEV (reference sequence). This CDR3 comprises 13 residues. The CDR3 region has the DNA TGTGCCAGCAGTTCCCAGGTTTACAATGAGCAGTTCTTC. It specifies CASSSQVYNEQFF.

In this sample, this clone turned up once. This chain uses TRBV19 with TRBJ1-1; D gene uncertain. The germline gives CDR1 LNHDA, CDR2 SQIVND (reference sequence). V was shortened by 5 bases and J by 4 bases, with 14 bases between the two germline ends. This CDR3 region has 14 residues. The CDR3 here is CASSSSGLGTEAFF. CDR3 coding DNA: TGTGCCAGTAGTTCCTCGGGGTTAGGCACTGAAGCTTTCTTT.